This TCR beta chain came from a study of control samples from healthy donors and cancer patients. TCRdb keeps only in-frame clones here, not all; method: immunoSEQ multiplex PCR. The table shows 95,000 to 150,000 clones, with around 87% occurring only once. The CDR3 has 12 amino acids. V was cut by 7 bases and J by 6 bases, with 10 bases left in between. Germline-derived CDR1 and CDR2 are SGHTA and FQGNSA. The sequenced sample was blood. The clonotype comes from a young man in good health. V usage is TRBV7-2 and J usage is TRBJ1-5; D not certain. The CDR3 region has the DNA TGTGCCAGCACCTTCGGTGGTCAGCCCCAGCATTTT. Translation: CASTFGGQPQHF. The variable domain in full, with the rest retrieved from reference TRBV7-2 and TRBJ1-5, is GAGVSQSPSNKVTEKGKDVELRCDPISGHTALYWYRQSLGQGLEFLIYFQGNSAPDKSGLPSDRFSAERTGGSVSTLTIQRTQQEDSAVYLCASTFGGQPQHFGDGTRLSIL.